This T cell receptor beta chain derives from a study of human thymus T cells. Notes on the study in general: In thymic and blood repertoires alike, V and J usage looked biased.

Looked up from germline, CDR1 is SNHLY and CDR2 is FYNNEI. V lost 5 bases and J lost 7; bases outside the gene matches: 3. The CDR3 contains 13 residues. Profiling relied on immunoSEQ multiplex PCR, and the TCRdb table lists in-frame clones only, not all of them. The data contain tens of thousands of clones, about 93% of them singletons. In regard to this clone: What it recognizes is unknown.

Donation came from healthy Finnish infants having corrective surgery for congenital heart defects. Only four of the eight donors provided an approximately 0.45-1 mL blood sample. Genomic DNA was extracted from every available blood leukocyte. This sequence was found in a boy under three years old with a congenital heart defect but otherwise immunologically healthy. The chain uses TRBV2 and TRBJ2-3, with TRBD2 identical over 10 bases. The specimen was blood. The CDR3 bases are TGTGCCAGCAGTAAACTAGCGGGGCATACGCAGTATTTT. This codes for CASSKLAGHTQYF.